This is a list of T cell receptor beta chains from one sample in a study of beta chain features in type 1 diabetes. TCRdb's copy holds only in-frame clones and misses some; the assay was immunoSEQ multiplex PCR. The sample contains hundreds of thousands of clones, roughly 10% of which appear only once. Sequenced material: naive CD4+ T cells from blood. All receptors derive from a man between 25 and 39 years old with type 1 diabetes. The CDR3 runs from the conserved cysteine through the conserved F or W. The order of the fields is V gene, J gene, clone size, D gene, CDR3 protein, CDR3 DNA. The D gene is left open where the match is weak. Clone size is shown for a subset of rows, as once, few, many or a class of expanded clone.

v_call: TRBV7-9; j_call: TRBJ1-2; clone_size: NA; d_call: NA; cdr3_aa: CASSPESLINYGYTF; cdr3_nt: TGTGCCAGCAGCCCAGAAAGTTTGATTAACTATGGCTACACCTTC
v_call: TRBV19; j_call: TRBJ1-1; clone_size: NA; d_call: NA; cdr3_aa: CASSILATATEAFF; cdr3_nt: TGTGCCAGTAGTATCCTCGCCACAGCCACTGAAGCTTTCTTT
v_call: TRBV11-2; j_call: TRBJ2-7; clone_size: few; d_call: TRBD2; cdr3_aa: CASSQTSGGSYEQYF; cdr3_nt: TGTGCCAGCAGCCAAACTAGCGGGGGTTCCTACGAGCAGTACTTC
v_call: TRBV2; j_call: TRBJ1-1; clone_size: NA; d_call: TRBD1; cdr3_aa: CASSQDRAIPSEAFF; cdr3_nt: TGTGCCAGCAGCCAAGACAGGGCCATACCAAGTGAAGCTTTCTTT
v_call: TRBV28; j_call: TRBJ1-5; clone_size: NA; d_call: NA; cdr3_aa: CASSYSRGQPQHF; cdr3_nt: TGTGCCAGCAGTTATTCTAGGGGTCAGCCCCAGCATTTT
v_call: TRBV7-2; j_call: TRBJ2-5; clone_size: few; d_call: TRBD2; cdr3_aa: CASSFQRGDKTQYF; cdr3_nt: TGTGCCAGCAGCTTTCAGCGGGGGGACAAGACCCAGTACTTC
v_call: TRBV7-2; j_call: TRBJ1-2; clone_size: NA; d_call: NA; cdr3_aa: CASSPPGNYGYTF; cdr3_nt: TGTGCCAGCAGCCCCCCAGGAAACTATGGCTACACCTTC
v_call: TRBV28; j_call: TRBJ2-5; clone_size: NA; d_call: NA; cdr3_aa: CASSSFWGGEETQYF; cdr3_nt: TGTGCCAGCAGTTCCTTCTGGGGGGGCGAAGAGACCCAGTACTTC
v_call: TRBV5-1; j_call: TRBJ2-2; clone_size: few; d_call: NA; cdr3_aa: CASSLAYSGGMGELFF; cdr3_nt: TGCGCCAGCAGCTTGGCCTACAGCGGTGGGATGGGGGAGCTGTTTTTT
v_call: TRBV7-8; j_call: TRBJ1-2; clone_size: few; d_call: NA; cdr3_aa: CASSVQGEAINYGYTF; cdr3_nt: TGTGCCAGCAGTGTACAGGGCGAGGCCATAAACTATGGCTACACCTTC
v_call: TRBV6-5; j_call: TRBJ1-6; clone_size: few; d_call: NA; cdr3_aa: CASSYEVYNSPLHF; cdr3_nt: TGTGCCAGCAGTTACGAGGTCTATAATTCACCCCTCCACTTT
v_call: TRBV7-8; j_call: TRBJ1-1; clone_size: NA; d_call: NA; cdr3_aa: CASSPGSEAFF; cdr3_nt: TGTGCCAGCAGCCCCGGGAGTGAAGCTTTCTTT
v_call: TRBV5-1; j_call: TRBJ2-1; clone_size: NA; d_call: NA; cdr3_aa: CASSFPRGNEQFF; cdr3_nt: TGCGCCAGCAGCTTCCCCCGGGGCAATGAGCAGTTCTTC
v_call: TRBV5-1; j_call: TRBJ2-6; clone_size: few; d_call: TRBD1; cdr3_aa: CASSLVVGGAGANVLTF; cdr3_nt: TGCGCCAGCAGCTTGGTTGTAGGGGGCGCTGGGGCCAACGTCCTGACTTTC
v_call: TRBV6-6; j_call: TRBJ2-2; clone_size: NA; d_call: NA; cdr3_aa: CASSKTGVNTGELFF; cdr3_nt: TGTGCCAGCAGCAAGACGGGGGTTAACACCGGGGAGCTGTTTTTT
v_call: TRBV7-6; j_call: TRBJ2-2; clone_size: few; d_call: NA; cdr3_aa: CASSGDLGGGELFF; cdr3_nt: TGTGCCAGCAGCGGGGACCTCGGGGGCGGGGAGCTGTTTTTT
v_call: TRBV7-2; j_call: TRBJ1-2; clone_size: NA; d_call: TRBD1; cdr3_aa: CASSRPGQGAGYTF; cdr3_nt: TGTGCCAGCAGCCGTCCGGGACAGGGGGCTGGCTACACCTTC
v_call: TRBV7-9; j_call: TRBJ2-3; clone_size: NA; d_call: TRBD2; cdr3_aa: CASSYRGGGDTQYF; cdr3_nt: TGTGCCAGCAGCTATCGGGGGGGAGGAGATACGCAGTATTTT
v_call: TRBV18; j_call: TRBJ1-4; clone_size: NA; d_call: NA; cdr3_aa: CASSTRVGEKLFF; cdr3_nt: TGTGCCAGCTCCACCAGGGTGGGTGAAAAACTGTTTTTT
v_call: TRBV27; j_call: TRBJ1-2; clone_size: few; d_call: NA; cdr3_aa: CASSLAGNYGYTF; cdr3_nt: TGTGCCAGCAGTTTAGCGGGAAACTATGGCTACACCTTC
v_call: TRBV28; j_call: TRBJ2-2; clone_size: few; d_call: NA; cdr3_aa: CASSPPGSGTGELFF; cdr3_nt: TGTGCCAGCAGCCCCCCTGGCTCAGGCACCGGGGAGCTGTTTTTT
v_call: TRBV2; j_call: TRBJ1-2; clone_size: NA; d_call: NA; cdr3_aa: CASSVFAGGVDGYTF; cdr3_nt: TGTGCCAGCAGTGTCTTCGCGGGGGGAGTCGATGGCTACACCTTC
v_call: TRBV18; j_call: TRBJ1-5; clone_size: few; d_call: NA; cdr3_aa: CASSPTGTRDQPQHF; cdr3_nt: TGTGCCAGCTCACCGACCGGGACTAGAGATCAGCCCCAGCATTTT
v_call: TRBV25-1; j_call: TRBJ2-1; clone_size: NA; d_call: NA; cdr3_aa: CASSGSSYNEQFF; cdr3_nt: TGTGCCAGCAGTGGCAGCTCCTACAATGAGCAGTTCTTC
v_call: TRBV18; j_call: TRBJ1-5; clone_size: few; d_call: NA; cdr3_aa: CASSWAYNQPQHF; cdr3_nt: TGTGCCAGCTCATGGGCATACAATCAGCCCCAGCATTTT
v_call: TRBV30; j_call: TRBJ1-2; clone_size: few; d_call: TRBD1; cdr3_aa: CAGRQGNNYGYTF; cdr3_nt: TGTGCCGGCCGACAGGGAAATAACTATGGCTACACCTTC
v_call: TRBV7-2; j_call: TRBJ2-7; clone_size: few; d_call: NA; cdr3_aa: CASSSPGRGTYEQYF; cdr3_nt: TGTGCCAGCAGCAGCCCCGGACGGGGAACCTACGAGCAGTACTTC
v_call: TRBV6-5; j_call: TRBJ2-5; clone_size: few; d_call: TRBD1; cdr3_aa: CASSPGGRGETQYF; cdr3_nt: TGTGCCAGCAGTCCAGGGGGTCGGGGAGAGACCCAGTACTTC
v_call: TRBV28; j_call: TRBJ2-2; clone_size: once; d_call: TRBD1; cdr3_aa: CASLRGTATGELFF; cdr3_nt: TGTGCCAGCCTGCGAGGGACAGCCACCGGGGAGCTGTTTTTT
v_call: TRBV7-2; j_call: TRBJ2-7; clone_size: NA; d_call: NA; cdr3_aa: CASSNQGFGGYEQYF; cdr3_nt: TGTGCCAGCAGCAACCAGGGTTTCGGCGGCTACGAGCAGTACTTC
v_call: TRBV4-2; j_call: TRBJ1-2; clone_size: NA; d_call: NA; cdr3_aa: CASSQEVRRGETGGYTF; cdr3_nt: TGTGCCAGCAGCCAGGAAGTTCGGCGGGGGGAGACTGGTGGCTACACCTTC
v_call: TRBV9; j_call: TRBJ1-1; clone_size: NA; d_call: TRBD1; cdr3_aa: CASSATGTANTEAFF; cdr3_nt: TGTGCCAGCAGCGCGACCGGGACAGCGAACACTGAAGCTTTCTTT
v_call: TRBV5-1; j_call: TRBJ1-1; clone_size: NA; d_call: NA; cdr3_aa: CASSFGGVTEAFF; cdr3_nt: TGCGCCAGCAGCTTCGGGGGGGTAACTGAAGCTTTCTTT
v_call: TRBV18; j_call: TRBJ1-6; clone_size: NA; d_call: NA; cdr3_aa: CASSPGQGTYNSPLHF; cdr3_nt: TGTGCCAGCTCACCAGGCCAGGGAACCTATAATTCACCCCTCCACTTT
v_call: TRBV4-1; j_call: TRBJ1-2; clone_size: NA; d_call: TRBD1; cdr3_aa: CASSRGQGLANYGYTF; cdr3_nt: TGCGCCAGCAGCCGGGGACAGGGGTTAGCTAACTATGGCTACACCTTC
v_call: TRBV6-5; j_call: TRBJ2-7; clone_size: NA; d_call: TRBD1; cdr3_aa: CASSLGQGAREQYF; cdr3_nt: TGTGCCAGCAGTCTCGGACAGGGGGCGAGGGAGCAGTACTTC
v_call: TRBV5-1; j_call: TRBJ2-5; clone_size: few; d_call: NA; cdr3_aa: CASSLGTLAQETQYF; cdr3_nt: TGCGCCAGCAGCTTGGGAACGCTAGCCCAGGAGACCCAGTACTTC
v_call: TRBV29-1; j_call: TRBJ1-3; clone_size: few; d_call: NA; cdr3_aa: CSVVLGAAGNTIYF; cdr3_nt: TGCAGCGTTGTTTTGGGGGCGGCTGGAAACACCATATATTTT
v_call: TRBV18; j_call: TRBJ2-3; clone_size: few; d_call: TRBD2; cdr3_aa: CASSLAGYGTDTQYF; cdr3_nt: TGTGCCAGCTCACTAGCGGGGTATGGCACAGATACGCAGTATTTT
v_call: TRBV18; j_call: TRBJ1-5; clone_size: few; d_call: NA; cdr3_aa: CASSQGSGQPQHF; cdr3_nt: TGTGCCAGCTCTCAGGGTTCCGGACAGCCCCAGCATTTT
v_call: TRBV11-1; j_call: TRBJ1-1; clone_size: few; d_call: TRBD1; cdr3_aa: CASSLETGGTEAFF; cdr3_nt: TGTGCCAGCAGCCTCGAAACAGGGGGCACTGAAGCTTTCTTT
v_call: TRBV28; j_call: TRBJ1-1; clone_size: NA; d_call: TRBD1; cdr3_aa: CASSLGQGAEAFF; cdr3_nt: TGTGCCAGCAGTTTAGGACAGGGTGCTGAAGCTTTCTTT
v_call: TRBV23-1; j_call: TRBJ1-5; clone_size: NA; d_call: NA; cdr3_aa: CASSQWRGFSNQPQHF; cdr3_nt: TGCGCCAGCAGTCAATGGCGCGGGTTTAGCAATCAGCCCCAGCATTTT
v_call: TRBV30; j_call: TRBJ1-3; clone_size: NA; d_call: NA; cdr3_aa: CAWSSGAGNTIYF; cdr3_nt: TGTGCCTGGAGTTCCGGTGCTGGAAACACCATATATTTT
v_call: TRBV27; j_call: TRBJ1-1; clone_size: few; d_call: TRBD1; cdr3_aa: CASSSMDRGPFF; cdr3_nt: TGTGCCAGCTCTAGCATGGACAGGGGACCCTTTTTT
v_call: TRBV15; j_call: TRBJ2-3; clone_size: few; d_call: NA; cdr3_aa: CATSRDLRTASTDTQYF; cdr3_nt: TGTGCCACCAGCAGAGACCTTCGAACAGCTAGCACAGATACGCAGTATTTT
v_call: TRBV5-6; j_call: TRBJ2-1; clone_size: few; d_call: NA; cdr3_aa: CASSSSRGSYNEQFF; cdr3_nt: TGTGCCAGCAGCTCATCTAGGGGGTCCTACAATGAGCAGTTCTTC
v_call: TRBV5-1; j_call: TRBJ2-1; clone_size: NA; d_call: NA; cdr3_aa: CASTSGERIDSYNEQFF; cdr3_nt: TGCGCCAGCACCTCGGGGGAGAGGATAGACTCCTACAATGAGCAGTTCTTC
v_call: TRBV19; j_call: TRBJ2-7; clone_size: few; d_call: NA; cdr3_aa: CASSINEWSNEQYF; cdr3_nt: TGTGCCAGTAGTATAAACGAGTGGTCCAACGAGCAGTACTTC
v_call: TRBV5-1; j_call: TRBJ2-7; clone_size: NA; d_call: TRBD1; cdr3_aa: CASRDRGANEQYF; cdr3_nt: TGCGCCAGCAGAGACAGGGGTGCCAACGAGCAGTACTTC
v_call: TRBV7-2; j_call: TRBJ2-5; clone_size: NA; d_call: NA; cdr3_aa: CASSSMQGEETQYF; cdr3_nt: TGTGCCAGCAGCTCAATGCAGGGTGAGGAGACCCAGTACTTC
v_call: TRBV29-1; j_call: TRBJ2-3; clone_size: few; d_call: TRBD2; cdr3_aa: CSVGRGGTDTQYF; cdr3_nt: TGCAGCGTTGGCCGGGGGGGCACAGATACGCAGTATTTT
v_call: TRBV29-1; j_call: TRBJ2-5; clone_size: few; d_call: TRBD1; cdr3_aa: CSVGDSQETQYF; cdr3_nt: TGCAGCGTCGGGGACAGTCAAGAGACCCAGTACTTC
v_call: TRBV5-1; j_call: TRBJ1-1; clone_size: few; d_call: NA; cdr3_aa: CASRAAGANTEAFF; cdr3_nt: TGCGCCAGCAGGGCAGCAGGGGCGAACACTGAAGCTTTCTTT
v_call: TRBV9; j_call: TRBJ2-7; clone_size: few; d_call: TRBD1; cdr3_aa: CASSPRDRLYEQYF; cdr3_nt: TGTGCCAGCAGCCCCCGGGACAGATTATACGAGCAGTACTTC
v_call: TRBV5-1; j_call: TRBJ2-2; clone_size: few; d_call: NA; cdr3_aa: CASSSRDTLFANTGELFF; cdr3_nt: TGCGCCAGCAGCTCCCGGGACACCCTATTTGCGAACACCGGGGAGCTGTTTTTT
v_call: TRBV19; j_call: TRBJ1-2; clone_size: NA; d_call: TRBD1; cdr3_aa: CATSDRDRYGYTF; cdr3_nt: TGTGCCACCTCCGACAGGGATCGCTATGGCTACACCTTC
v_call: TRBV6-5; j_call: TRBJ2-1; clone_size: NA; d_call: NA; cdr3_aa: CASSLPQGGVIREQFF; cdr3_nt: TGTGCCAGCAGTTTGCCACAGGGTGGGGTGATAAGGGAGCAGTTCTTC